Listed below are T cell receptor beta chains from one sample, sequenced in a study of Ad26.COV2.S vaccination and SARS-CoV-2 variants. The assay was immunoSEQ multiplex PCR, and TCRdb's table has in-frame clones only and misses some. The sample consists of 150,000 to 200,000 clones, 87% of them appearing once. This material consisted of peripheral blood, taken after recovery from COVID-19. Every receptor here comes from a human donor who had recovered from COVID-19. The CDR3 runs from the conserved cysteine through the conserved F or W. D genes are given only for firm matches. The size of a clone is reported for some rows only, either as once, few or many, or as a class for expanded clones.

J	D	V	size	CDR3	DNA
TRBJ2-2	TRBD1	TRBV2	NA	CASSDADRGPRRSSGELFF	TGTGCCAGCAGTGACGCGGACAGGGGTCCAAGGCGTAGTTCCGGGGAGCTGTTTTTT
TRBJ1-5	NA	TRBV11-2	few	CASSLGTGSLNQPQHF	TGTGCCAGCAGTTTAGGAACAGGGTCCCTGAATCAGCCCCAGCATTTT
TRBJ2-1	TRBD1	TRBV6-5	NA	CASSPPSGGIAEQFF	TGTGCCAGCAGTCCCCCGTCAGGGGGCATTGCTGAGCAGTTCTTC
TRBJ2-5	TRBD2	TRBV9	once	CASSVAGGLGETQYF	TGTGCCAGCAGCGTAGCGGGAGGGTTAGGGGAGACCCAGTACTTC
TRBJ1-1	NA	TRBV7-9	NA	CASSVQENTEAFF	TGTGCCAGCAGCGTACAGGAAAACACTGAAGCTTTCTTT
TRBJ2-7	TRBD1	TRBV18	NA	CASSYAGTGPYEQYF	TGTGCCAGCTCTTATGCCGGGACAGGTCCCTACGAGCAGTACTTC
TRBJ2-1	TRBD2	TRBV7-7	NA	CASSLGRTSPEQFF	TGTGCTAGCAGCTTAGGAAGGACTAGTCCAGAGCAGTTCTTC
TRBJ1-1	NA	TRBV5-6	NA	CASSLGVTKLITEAFF	TGTGCCAGCAGCTTGGGGGTAACGAAACTGATCACTGAAGCTTTCTTT
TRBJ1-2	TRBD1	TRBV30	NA	CAWKLTGGGYGYTF	TGTGCCTGGAAACTAACAGGGGGCGGCTATGGCTACACCTTC
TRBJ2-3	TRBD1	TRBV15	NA	CATSLFVGTGFTDTQYF	TGTGCCACCAGCCTATTCGTCGGGACAGGGTTCACAGATACGCAGTATTTT
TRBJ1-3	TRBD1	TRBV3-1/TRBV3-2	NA	CASSPGTGTSTIYF	TGTGCCAGCAGTCCCGGGACAGGGACAAGCACCATATATTTT
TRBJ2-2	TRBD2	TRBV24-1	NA	CATTRTSGNTGELFF	TGTGCCACCACACGGACTAGCGGGAACACCGGGGAGCTGTTTTTT
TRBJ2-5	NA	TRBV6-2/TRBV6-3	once	CASSSKETQYF	TGTGCCAGCAGTTCTAAAGAGACCCAGTACTTC
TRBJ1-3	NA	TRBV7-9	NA	CASTKAVRDTIYF	TGTGCCAGCACCAAGGCCGTGAGGGACACCATATATTTT
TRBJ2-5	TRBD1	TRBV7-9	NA	CASSSSTGIEETQYF	TGTGCCAGCAGCTCTTCGACAGGGATCGAAGAGACCCAGTACTTC
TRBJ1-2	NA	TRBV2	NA	CASILDTTNYGYTF	NA
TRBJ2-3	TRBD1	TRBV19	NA	CASSTPTGKAVQLTDTQYF	TGTGCCAGTAGTACCCCGACAGGGAAGGCCGTACAGCTCACAGATACGCAGTATTTT
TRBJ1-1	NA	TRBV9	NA	CASSFNRAGNGDTEAFF	TGTGCCAGCAGCTTTAACAGGGCCGGCAACGGGGACACTGAAGCTTTCTTT
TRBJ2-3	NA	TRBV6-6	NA	CASSYETDSSTDTQYF	TGTGCCAGCAGTTACGAGACGGACTCAAGCACAGATACGCAGTATTTT
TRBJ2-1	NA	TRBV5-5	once	CASSPLQARNYNEQFF	TGTGCCAGCAGCCCTCTACAGGCGAGGAACTACAATGAGCAGTTCTTC
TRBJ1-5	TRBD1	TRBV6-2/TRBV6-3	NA	CASSFPTGDYSNQPQHF	TGTGCCAGCAGTTTCCCGACAGGGGACTATAGCAATCAGCCCCAGCATTTT
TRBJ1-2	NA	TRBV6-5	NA	CASSLKPYGYTF	TGTGCCAGCAGCCTGAAGCCCTATGGCTACACCTTC
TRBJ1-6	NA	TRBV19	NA	CASSISKTGVYSPLHF	TGTGCCAGTAGTATTTCGAAGACGGGGGTGTATTCACCCCTCCACTTT
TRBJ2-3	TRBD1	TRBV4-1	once	CASSQGTGADTQYF	TGCGCCAGCAGCCAAGGGACAGGAGCAGATACGCAGTATTTT
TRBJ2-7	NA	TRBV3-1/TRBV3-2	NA	CASSQDRGARVQQYF	TGTGCCAGCAGCCAAGATCGGGGGGCCCGAGTGCAGCAGTACTTC
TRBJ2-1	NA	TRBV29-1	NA	CSVETDSYNEQFF	TGCAGCGTGGAGACAGATTCCTACAATGAGCAGTTCTTC
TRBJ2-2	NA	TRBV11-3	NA	CASSLGAPTGELFF	TGTGCCAGCAGCTTAGGCGCGCCGACCGGGGAGCTGTTTTTT
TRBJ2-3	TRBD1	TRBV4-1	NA	CASSQGTGSSTDTQYF	TGCGCCAGCAGCCAAGGGACAGGGTCTAGCACAGATACGCAGTATTTT
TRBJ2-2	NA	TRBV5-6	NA	CASSLGTSGELFF	TGTGCCAGCAGCCTGGGGACGTCAGGGGAGCTGTTTTTT
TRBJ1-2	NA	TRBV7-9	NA	CASSLIGTTTNYGYTF	TGTGCCAGCAGCTTAATAGGGACAACAACGAACTATGGCTACACCTTC
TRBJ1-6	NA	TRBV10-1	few	CASSERGRPYNSPLHF	TGCGCCAGCAGTGAGCGAGGGAGGCCCTATAATTCACCCCTCCACTTT
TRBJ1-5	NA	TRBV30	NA	CAWSAGSQPQHF	TGTGCCTGGAGTGCAGGAAGTCAGCCCCAGCATTTT
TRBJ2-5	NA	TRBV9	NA	CASSVGGRETQYF	TGTGCCAGCAGCGTTGGGGGACGAGAGACCCAGTACTTC
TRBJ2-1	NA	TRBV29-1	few	CSVEPGHNEQFF	TGCAGCGTTGAGCCGGGTCACAATGAGCAGTTCTTC
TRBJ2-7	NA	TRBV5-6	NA	CASSLSGGHEQYF	TGTGCCAGCAGCTTGTCCGGGGGCCACGAGCAGTACTTC
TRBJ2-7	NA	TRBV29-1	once	CSVDLHSPGSPSYEQYF	TGCAGCGTTGACCTCCATAGTCCGGGGTCCCCGTCCTACGAGCAGTACTTC
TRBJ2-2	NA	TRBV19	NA	CASRNPWGRTNTGELFF	TGTGCCAGTAGAAACCCTTGGGGGCGAACGAACACCGGGGAGCTGTTTTTT
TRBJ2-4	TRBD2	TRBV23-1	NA	CASSQSGRGGLAKNIQYF	TGCGCCAGCAGTCAATCGGGGAGGGGCGGTCTAGCCAAAAACATTCAGTACTTC
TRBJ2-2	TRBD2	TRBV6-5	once	CASRRGGYTGELFF	TGTGCCAGCAGACGGGGGGGCTACACCGGGGAGCTGTTTTTT
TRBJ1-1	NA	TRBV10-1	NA	CASSETGAGDEAFF	TGCGCCAGCAGTGAGACCGGGGCTGGAGATGAAGCTTTCTTT
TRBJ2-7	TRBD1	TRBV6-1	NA	CASSERTGTASYEQYF	TGTGCCAGCAGTGAGAGGACCGGGACAGCTTCCTACGAGCAGTACTTC
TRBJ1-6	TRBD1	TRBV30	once	CAARPGVGGMYNSPLHF	TGTGCCGCCCGCCCTGGGGTAGGGGGCATGTATAATTCACCCCTCCACTTT
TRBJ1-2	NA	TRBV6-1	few	CASSEAFTGYTF	TGTGCCAGCAGTGAAGCCTTCACCGGCTACACCTTC
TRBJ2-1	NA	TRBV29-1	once	CSVLGPGIIYNEQFF	TGCAGCGTCCTCGGGCCCGGTATAATCTACAATGAGCAGTTCTTC
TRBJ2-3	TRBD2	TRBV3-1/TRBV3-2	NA	CASAGGPNGDTQYF	TGTGCCAGCGCGGGGGGCCCTAACGGAGATACGCAGTATTTT
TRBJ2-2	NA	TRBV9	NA	CASSPLWGERGGELFF	TGTGCCAGCAGCCCCCTCTGGGGGGAGAGAGGCGGGGAGCTGTTTTTT
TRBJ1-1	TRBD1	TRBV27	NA	CASADRGRGAFF	TGTGCCAGCGCGGACAGGGGGCGGGGAGCTTTCTTT
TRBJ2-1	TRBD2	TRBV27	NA	CASSIQGLAPGIEQFF	TGTGCCAGCAGTATTCAGGGACTAGCTCCTGGGATTGAGCAGTTCTTC
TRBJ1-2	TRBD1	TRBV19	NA	CASTKTGGAGYGYTF	TGTGCCAGTACCAAGACAGGGGGCGCAGGATATGGCTACACCTTC
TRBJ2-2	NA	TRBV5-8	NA	CASFRGANTGELFF	TGTGCCAGCTTCAGGGGAGCGAACACCGGGGAGCTGTTTTTT
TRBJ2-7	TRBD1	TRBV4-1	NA	CASSQAPDRGSYEQYF	TGCGCCAGCAGCCAAGCCCCGGACAGGGGCTCCTACGAGCAGTACTTC
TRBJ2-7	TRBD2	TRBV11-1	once	CASSRLAESLIYEQYF	TGTGCCAGCAGCCGTCTAGCGGAATCGCTGATCTACGAGCAGTACTTC
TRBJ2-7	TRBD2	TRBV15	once	CATSTLSGGNPYEQYF	TGTGCCACCAGCACCTTAAGCGGGGGGAATCCCTACGAGCAGTACTTC
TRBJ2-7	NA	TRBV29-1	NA	CSVGTDRPYEQYF	TGCAGCGTGGGAACTGACAGACCCTACGAGCAGTACTTC
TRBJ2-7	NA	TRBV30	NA	CAWASGFSYEQYF	TGTGCCTGGGCTTCAGGTTTCTCCTACGAGCAGTACTTC